Listed here are 3 T cell receptor beta chains from one sample, sequenced in a study of T cell responses to AZD1222 COVID-19 vaccine. Assay: immunoSEQ multiplex PCR; the TCRdb copy retains only in-frame clones and omits some. The sample holds roughly 150,000 clones; approximately 90% are singletons and the top ten take 1% to 1.5%. This material consisted of peripheral blood, taken 28 days after the second AZD1222 dose. Source of these receptors: an adult who received the AZD1222 COVID-19 vaccine.

The J gene is TRBJ1-5, the V gene TRBV10-2; 8 nucleotides match TRBD1. Germline values: CDR1 WSHSY, CDR2 SAAADI. V dropped 3 bases and J dropped 5; count of bases not matched to a gene: 3. CDR3 length equals 14 residues. The CDR3 nucleotides read TGCGCCAGCAGTGACCGGACAGGGTATCAGCCCCAGCATTTT. Its translation: CASSDRTGYQPQHF.

V is TRBV7-2 and J is TRBJ1-4; D remains ambiguous. Germline CDR1 is SGHTA and CDR2 is FQGNSA. With 2 bases removed from V and 7 bases from J, the gap between germline ends came to 17 bases. The CDR3 covers 16 residues. This chain's CDR3 is CASSLFGAGRAEKLFF. DNA for the CDR3: TGTGCCAGCAGCTTATTTGGAGCGGGGAGGGCTGAAAAACTGTTTTTT.

The genes are TRBV10-2 and TRBJ2-7; the match to TRBD1 covers 10 bases. CDR3 length: 13 amino acids. Germline assignment: CDR1 WSHSY and CDR2 SAAADI. V gave up 6 bases and J gave up 6 bases; unmatched junction bases: 5. The CDR3 nucleotides read TGCGCCAGCAGACCGGGACAGGGGCTCGAGCAGTACTTC. It encodes CASRPGQGLEQYF.